The rows below give T cell receptor beta chains drawn from one sample of a study of T cell repertoires in cytomegalovirus infection. These receptors have no known antigen. Each CDR3 protein is one row after TCRdb ran MiXCR on the reads. This sample has approximately 990,000 distinct CDR3 sequences, with 30% to 40% found just once. The sequenced sample was cultured CD8+ T cells from PBMCs, obtained from culture after CMV antigen stimulation. The receptors come from a human donor in good health (CMV status not recorded). Some clones in this sample may be carry-over from other donors' samples. The CDR3 runs from the conserved cysteine through the conserved F or W. The D gene is left open where the match is weak. Only part of the rows carry a size: once, few, many, or a class if the clone is expanded.

NA TRBJ2-1 TRBV9 TRBD2 TGTGCCAGCAGCGACCGGACTAGCGGGGGTGGGGATGAGCAGTTCTTC CASSDRTSGGGDEQFF
NA TRBJ2-1 TRBV27 TRBD1 TGTGCCAGCAATACAGGGGGCTCCTACAATGAGCAGTTCTTC CASNTGGSYNEQFF
NA TRBJ1-1 TRBV7-4 TRBD1 TGTGCCAGCAGCTTTCCCGAAGGACAGGGGGGAACTGAAGCTTTCTTT CASSFPEGQGGTEAFF
few TRBJ2-2 TRBV19 NA TGTGCCAGTAGTATAGGCAGCACCGGGGAGCTGTTTTTT CASSIGSTGELFF
NA TRBJ1-1 TRBV7-8 NA TGTGTCAGCAGCTTTTTGTCAGGTGTAGAAAGGAGCACTGAAGCTTTCTTT CVSSFLSGVERSTEAFF
many TRBJ2-1 TRBV7-9 TRBD2 TGTGCCAGCAGCTTAGTGGTTCTAGCGGGCGTAGCCTACAATGAGCAGTTCTTC CASSLVVLAGVAYNEQFF
many TRBJ2-2 TRBV4-1 NA TGCGCCAGCAGCCAAGGTACCGGGGAGCTGTTTTTT CASSQGTGELFF
few TRBJ2-7 TRBV11-2 NA TGTGCCAGCAGCCGAATCGTTCCAGGGACCGACGAGCAGTACTTC CASSRIVPGTDEQYF
NA TRBJ2-1 TRBV20-1 NA TGCAGTGCTAGGTCGGGCGAAGCGTGGGCCTACAATGAGCAGTTCTTC CSARSGEAWAYNEQFF
NA TRBJ2-1 TRBV27 TRBD1 TGTGCCAGCAGTTTAAGCGCACAGGGGTACAATGAGCAGTTCTTC CASSLSAQGYNEQFF
NA TRBJ1-6 TRBV27 NA TGTGCCAGCAGATTGCGGCCGGGACAATCCAATTCACCCCTCCACTTT CASRLRPGQSNSPLHF
NA TRBJ2-2 TRBV12-3/TRBV12-4 NA TGTGCCAGCAGACTGGGACCAGCTAACACCGGGGAGCTGTTTTTT CASRLGPANTGELFF
NA TRBJ1-2 TRBV6-5 TRBD1 TGTGCCAGCAGTTGGGGACAGTCTTTCCCTGGGGGCTACACCTTC CASSWGQSFPGGYTF
NA TRBJ1-5 TRBV7-8 NA TGTGCCAGCAGCTTAAACGGGGCCAATCAGCCCCAGCATTTT CASSLNGANQPQHF
few TRBJ2-3 TRBV15 TRBD2 TGTGCCACCAGCCATGTGGGAGGGAATCGGACAGATACGCAGTATTTT CATSHVGGNRTDTQYF
once TRBJ2-4 TRBV20-1 NA TGCAGTGCTTCAGCAGCCAAAAACATTCAGTACTTC CSASAAKNIQYF
many TRBJ2-3 TRBV7-6 TRBD2 TGTGCCAGCAGCCCTCCCCGGGGGGGAGAAGGGGGCACAGATACGCAGTATTTT CASSPPRGGEGGTDTQYF
NA TRBJ1-1 TRBV12-3/TRBV12-4 NA TGTGCCAGCAGTCTGAGTCCCGGGGGGTCTGAAGCTTTCTTT CASSLSPGGSEAFF
many TRBJ2-1 TRBV12-3/TRBV12-4 NA TGTGCCAGCAGTTTAGGCTCAGTCCCCTACAATGAGCAGTTCTTC CASSLGSVPYNEQFF
NA TRBJ1-5 TRBV27 NA TGTGCCAGCAGTCCCGTGAGACCGTCAAATCAGCCCCAGCATTTT CASSPVRPSNQPQHF
many TRBJ1-2 TRBV7-2 TRBD1 TGTGCCAGCAGCTTCTTGACAGGGGCTAACTATGGCTACACCTTC CASSFLTGANYGYTF
NA TRBJ1-2 TRBV7-2 TRBD1 TGTGCCAGCAGCTTAACACAGGGGACCAACTATGGCTACACCTTC CASSLTQGTNYGYTF
many TRBJ1-2 TRBV5-4 NA TGTGCCAGCAGCTTGTACGGCAACTATGGCTACACCTTC CASSLYGNYGYTF
few TRBJ1-2 TRBV7-3 TRBD1 TGTGCCAGCAGCCCAGACTCTGGACAGGTTTATGGCTACACCTTC CASSPDSGQVYGYTF
NA TRBJ2-1 TRBV6-5 NA TGTGCCAGCAGCCGTATGGCTGAGCAGTTCTTC CASSRMAEQFF
NA TRBJ1-2 TRBV25-1 NA TGTGCCAGCAGTGAGGTCCCAGCCAGGGGTAACTATGGCTACACCTTC CASSEVPARGNYGYTF
few TRBJ2-3 TRBV7-9 NA TGTGCCAGCACCTTTTCCCCGGATACGCAGTATTTT CASTFSPDTQYF
few TRBJ1-4 TRBV7-9 NA TGTGCCAGCAGCAACGCTTCGGGGGGGACTAATGAAAAACTGTTTTTT CASSNASGGTNEKLFF
NA TRBJ2-1 TRBV20-1 NA TGCAGTGCGGGTACTCGACGGTACTCCTACAATGAGCAGTTCTTC CSAGTRRYSYNEQFF
NA TRBJ1-2 TRBV2 NA TGTGCGCAGCCATGGGGGATAGGGGCGTTGAGTGGCTACACCTTC CAQPWGIGALSGYTF
few TRBJ2-5 TRBV11-2 NA TGTGCCAGCAGCTTATATTCTGGACCTCAGGGGACCCAGTACTTC CASSLYSGPQGTQYF